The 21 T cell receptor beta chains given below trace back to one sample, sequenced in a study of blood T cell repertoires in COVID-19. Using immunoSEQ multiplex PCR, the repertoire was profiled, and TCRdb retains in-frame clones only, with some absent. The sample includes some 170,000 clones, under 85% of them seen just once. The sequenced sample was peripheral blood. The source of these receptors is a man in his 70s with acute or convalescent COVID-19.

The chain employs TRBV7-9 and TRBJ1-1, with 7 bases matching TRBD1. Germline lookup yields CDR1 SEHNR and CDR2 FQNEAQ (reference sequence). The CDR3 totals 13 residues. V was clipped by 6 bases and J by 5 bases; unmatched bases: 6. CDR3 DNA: TGTGCCAGCAGATCGGACAGGACGACTGAAGCTTTCTTT. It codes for CASRSDRTTEAFF.

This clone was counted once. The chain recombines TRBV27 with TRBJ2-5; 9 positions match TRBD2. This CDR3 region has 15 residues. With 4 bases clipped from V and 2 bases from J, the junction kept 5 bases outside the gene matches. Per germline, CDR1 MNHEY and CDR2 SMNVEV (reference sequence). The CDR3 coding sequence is TGTGCCAGCAGTTCCCCTCTAGCGGGACAAGAGACCCAGTACTTC. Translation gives CASSSPLAGQETQYF.

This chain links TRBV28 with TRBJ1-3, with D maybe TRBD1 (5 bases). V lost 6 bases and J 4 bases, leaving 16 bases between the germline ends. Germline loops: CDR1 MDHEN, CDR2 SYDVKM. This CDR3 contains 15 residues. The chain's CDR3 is CASSLTGPGGNTIYF. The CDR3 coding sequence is TGTGCCAGCAGCCTAACAGGACCCGGGGGAAACACCATATATTTT. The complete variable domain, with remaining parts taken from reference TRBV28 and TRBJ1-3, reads DVKVTQSSRYLVKRTGEKVFLECVQDMDHENMFWYRQDPGLGLRLIYFSYDVKMKEKGDIPEGYSVSREKKERFSLILESASTNQTSMYLCASSLTGPGGNTIYFGEGSWLTVV.

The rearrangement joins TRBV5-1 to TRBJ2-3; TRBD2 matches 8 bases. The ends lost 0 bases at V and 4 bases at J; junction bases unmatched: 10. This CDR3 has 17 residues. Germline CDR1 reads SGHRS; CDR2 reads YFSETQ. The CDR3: CASSLGRSGSTSDTQYF. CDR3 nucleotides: TGCGCCAGCAGCTTGGGGCGGAGCGGGAGTACTTCAGATACGCAGTATTTT.

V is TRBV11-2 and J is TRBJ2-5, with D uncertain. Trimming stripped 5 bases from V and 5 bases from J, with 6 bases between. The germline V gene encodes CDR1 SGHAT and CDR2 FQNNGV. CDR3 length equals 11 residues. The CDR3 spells CASSRSETQYF. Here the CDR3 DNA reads TGTGCCAGCAGCCGGTCGGAGACCCAGTACTTC. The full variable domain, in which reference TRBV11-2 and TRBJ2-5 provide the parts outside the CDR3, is EAGVAQSPRYKIIEKRQSVAFWCNPISGHATLYWYQQILGQGPKLLIQFQNNGVVDDSQLPKDRFSAERLKGVDSTLKIQPAKLEDSAVYLCASSRSETQYFGPGTRLLVL.

Here the CDR3 DNA reads TGTGCCAGCAGCCCGCGGGCGGCCCCCCCCGGGGAGCTGTTTTTT. This gives the protein CASSPRAAPPGELFF. The rearrangement uses TRBV11-3 and TRBJ2-2; D may be TRBD2 (5 bases). The CDR3 spans 15 residues. Germline V gene sequence: CDR1 SGHNT, CDR2 YENEEA. The V gene lost 5 bases and the J gene lost 6 bases, with 16 bases spanning the gap.

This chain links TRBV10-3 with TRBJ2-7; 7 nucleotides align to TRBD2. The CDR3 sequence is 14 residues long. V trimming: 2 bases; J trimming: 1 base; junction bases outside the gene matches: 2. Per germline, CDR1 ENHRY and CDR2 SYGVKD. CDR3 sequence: CAISEGGLSYEQYF. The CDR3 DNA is TGTGCCATCAGTGAGGGGGGACTATCCTACGAGCAGTACTTC.

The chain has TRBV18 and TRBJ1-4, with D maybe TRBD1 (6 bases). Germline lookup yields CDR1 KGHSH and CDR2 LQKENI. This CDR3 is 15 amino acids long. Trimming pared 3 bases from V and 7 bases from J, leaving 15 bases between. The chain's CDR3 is CASSPRDIRGEKLFF. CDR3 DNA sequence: TGTGCCAGCTCACCCCGGGACATTAGGGGTGAAAAACTGTTTTTT.

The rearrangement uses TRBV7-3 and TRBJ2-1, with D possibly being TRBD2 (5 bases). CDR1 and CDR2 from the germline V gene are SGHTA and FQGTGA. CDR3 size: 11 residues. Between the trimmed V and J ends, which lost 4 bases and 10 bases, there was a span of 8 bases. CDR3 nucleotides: TGTGCCAGCAGCTCCACGGGGGAGCAGTTCTTC. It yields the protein CASSSTGEQFF. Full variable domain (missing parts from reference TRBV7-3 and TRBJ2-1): GAGVSQTPSNKVTEKGKYVELRCDPISGHTALYWYRQSLGQGPEFLIYFQGTGAADDSGLPNDRFFAVRPEGSVSTLKIQRTERGDSAVYLCASSSTGEQFFGPGTRLTVL.

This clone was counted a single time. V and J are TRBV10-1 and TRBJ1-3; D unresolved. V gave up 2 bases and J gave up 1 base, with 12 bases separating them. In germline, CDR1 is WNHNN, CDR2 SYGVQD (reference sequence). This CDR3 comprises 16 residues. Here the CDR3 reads CASSEIRESSGNTIYF. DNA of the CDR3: TGCGCCAGCAGTGAGATCCGGGAAAGTTCTGGAAACACCATATATTTT.

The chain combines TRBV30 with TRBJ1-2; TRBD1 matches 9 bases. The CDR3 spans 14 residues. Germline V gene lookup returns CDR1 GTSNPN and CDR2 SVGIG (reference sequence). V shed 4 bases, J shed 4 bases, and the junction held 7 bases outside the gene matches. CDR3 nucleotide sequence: TGTGCCTGGAATGGTGACAGGGGGTTCTATGGCTACACCTTC. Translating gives CAWNGDRGFYGYTF. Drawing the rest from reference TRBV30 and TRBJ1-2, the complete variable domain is SQTIHQWPATLVQPVGSPLSLECTVEGTSNPNLYWYRQAAGRGLQLLFYSVGIGQISSEVPQNLSASRPQDRQFILSSKKLLLSDSGFYLCAWNGDRGFYGYTFGSGTRLTVV.

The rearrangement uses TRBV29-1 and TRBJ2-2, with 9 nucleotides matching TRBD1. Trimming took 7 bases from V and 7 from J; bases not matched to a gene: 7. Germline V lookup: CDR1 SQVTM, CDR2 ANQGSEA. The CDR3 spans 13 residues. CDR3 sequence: CSGNRGQGGELFF. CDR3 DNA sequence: TGCAGCGGGAACAGGGGGCAGGGCGGGGAGCTGTTTTTT.

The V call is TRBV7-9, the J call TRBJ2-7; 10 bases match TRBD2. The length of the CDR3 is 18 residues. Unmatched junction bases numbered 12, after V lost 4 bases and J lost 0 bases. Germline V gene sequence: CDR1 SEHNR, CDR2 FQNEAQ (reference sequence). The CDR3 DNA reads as TGTGCCAGCAGCTCCACTCGGACTAGCGGAAATAACTCCTACGAGCAGTACTTC. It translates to CASSSTRTSGNNSYEQYF.

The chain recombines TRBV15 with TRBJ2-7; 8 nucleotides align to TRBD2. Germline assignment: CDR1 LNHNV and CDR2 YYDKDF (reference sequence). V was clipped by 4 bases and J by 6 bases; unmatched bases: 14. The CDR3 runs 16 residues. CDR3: CATSTHPGGRTSEQYF. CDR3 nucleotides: TGTGCCACCAGCACCCACCCGGGGGGGCGAACCTCCGAGCAGTACTTC.

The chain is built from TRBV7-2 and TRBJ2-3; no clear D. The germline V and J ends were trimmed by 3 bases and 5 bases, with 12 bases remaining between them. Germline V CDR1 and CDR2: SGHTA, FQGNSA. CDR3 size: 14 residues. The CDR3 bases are TGTGCCAGCAGCTTTTCCCAGGTAGAAGATACGCAGTATTTT. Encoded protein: CASSFSQVEDTQYF.

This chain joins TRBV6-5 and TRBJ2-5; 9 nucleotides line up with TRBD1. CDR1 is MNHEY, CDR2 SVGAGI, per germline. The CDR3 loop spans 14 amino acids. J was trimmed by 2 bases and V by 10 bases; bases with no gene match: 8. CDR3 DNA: TGTGCCACCAGGACAGGGGCACATCAAGAGACCCAGTACTTC. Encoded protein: CATRTGAHQETQYF.

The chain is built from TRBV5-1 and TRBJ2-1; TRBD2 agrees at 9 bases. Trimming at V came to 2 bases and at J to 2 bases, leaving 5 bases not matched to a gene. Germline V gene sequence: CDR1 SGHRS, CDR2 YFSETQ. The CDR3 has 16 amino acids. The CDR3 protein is CASSLLAGGAYNEQFF. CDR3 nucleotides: TGCGCCAGCAGCTTATTGGCGGGAGGGGCCTACAATGAGCAGTTCTTC.

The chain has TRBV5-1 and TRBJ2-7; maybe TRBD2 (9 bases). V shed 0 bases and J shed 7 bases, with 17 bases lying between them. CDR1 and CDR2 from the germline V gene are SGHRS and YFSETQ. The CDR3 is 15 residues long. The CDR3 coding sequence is TGCGCCAGCAGCTTGGTGGCTAGCGGGGACAGGGAGCAGTACTTC. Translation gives CASSLVASGDREQYF.

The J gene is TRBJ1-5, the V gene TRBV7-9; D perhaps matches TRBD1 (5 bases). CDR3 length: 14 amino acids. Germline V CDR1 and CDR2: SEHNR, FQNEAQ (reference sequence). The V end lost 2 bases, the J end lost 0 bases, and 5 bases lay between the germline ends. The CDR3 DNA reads TGTGCCAGCAGCTTACAGGGTAGCAATCAGCCCCAGCATTTT. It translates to CASSLQGSNQPQHF.

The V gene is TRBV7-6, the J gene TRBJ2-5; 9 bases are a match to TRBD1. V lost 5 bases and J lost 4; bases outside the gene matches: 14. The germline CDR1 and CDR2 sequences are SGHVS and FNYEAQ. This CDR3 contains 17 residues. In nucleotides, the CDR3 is TGTGCCAGCAGCCGCCTTGTTGTTCGGGACAGGGCAGAGACCCAGTACTTC. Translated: CASSRLVVRDRAETQYF.

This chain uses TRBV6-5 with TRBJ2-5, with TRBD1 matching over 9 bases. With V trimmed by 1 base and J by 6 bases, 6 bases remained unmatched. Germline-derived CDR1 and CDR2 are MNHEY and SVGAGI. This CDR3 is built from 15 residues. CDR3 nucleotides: TGTGCCAGCAGTTACTACAGGGGGCACGAGAAGACCCAGTACTTC. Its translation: CASSYYRGHEKTQYF.